These 17 T cell receptor beta chains came from one sample sequenced in a study of T cell changes during pregnancy in multiple sclerosis (dated by TCRdb to about 2019). The library was built by means of the immunoSEQ multiplex PCR assay. In TCRdb, the immuneACCESS table is reduced to in-frame sequences with V and J assigned. These tables do not hold every clone; where another copy was compared, an unresolved V gene accounts for under half, and the others remain unexplained. The sample table records under 85,000 clones; roughly 90% of these occur just once. The ten largest clonotypes hold around 0.27% of the sample. The starting material was CD4+ T cells from peripheral blood mononuclear cells, obtained in the third trimester of pregnancy. These TCRs come from a female donor in good health, enrolled as a control in a pregnancy study.

The gene calls are TRBV7-2 and TRBJ2-3; D is ambiguous. CDR3 length equals 15 residues. Trimming removed 0 bases from V and 1 base from J, with 8 bases in between. The V gene's germline CDR1 is SGHTA and CDR2 FQGNSA. For the CDR3, the DNA is TGTGCCAGCAGCTTAGCGTCCACTCGCACAGATACGCAGTATTTT. This encodes CASSLASTRTDTQYF.

The V and J genes are TRBV7-2 and TRBJ1-6; 7 bases agree with TRBD1. The junction had 9 bases not matched to a gene; V was cut back by 3 bases and J by 7 bases. The CDR3 covers 16 residues. In germline, CDR1 is SGHTA, CDR2 FQGNSA. CDR3 coding DNA: TGTGCCAGCAGCTTCGGATCCAGACAGGGCAATTCACCCCTCCACTTT. This codes for CASSFGSRQGNSPLHF.

This chain links TRBV30 with TRBJ2-6; TRBD2 is a possible D gene (5 bases). From germline, CDR1 is GTSNPN and CDR2 SVGIG (reference sequence). V lost 2 bases, J lost 4 bases, and 18 bases lay in between. The CDR3 runs 17 residues. CDR3 protein: CAWSTARAPGGANVLTF. In DNA, the CDR3 is TGTGCCTGGAGTACCGCGCGGGCGCCGGGAGGGGCCAACGTCCTGACTTTC.

The chain carries TRBV9 and TRBJ1-3, with TRBD1 as a possible D gene (6 bases). The CDR3 is made up of 15 amino acids. Trimming shortened V by 3 bases and J by 2 bases, and 12 bases separated the two germline ends. Germline-derived CDR1 and CDR2 are SGDLS and YYNGEE. CDR3 sequence: CASSGGHLTGNTIYF. CDR3 DNA: TGTGCCAGCAGCGGGGGACACCTAACTGGAAACACCATATATTTT.

The V gene is TRBV11-2, the J gene TRBJ2-7, with 8 bases identical to TRBD1. V lost 0 bases and J lost 1; bases outside the gene matches: 5. Germline V gene lookup returns CDR1 SGHAT and CDR2 FQNNGV. The CDR3 has 16 residues. In DNA form, the CDR3 reads TGTGCCAGCAGCTTAGAAGGGACAGGTCTTTCCTACGAGCAGTACTTC. Translation gives CASSLEGTGLSYEQYF.

The chain employs TRBV7-2 and TRBJ1-4, with 7 bases that match TRBD1. The CDR3 has 18 amino acids. V lost 2 bases, J lost 0 bases, and 9 bases stayed unmatched. The V gene's germline CDR1 is SGHTA and CDR2 FQGNSA. CDR3 DNA: TGTGCCAGCAGCTTATCCCAACAGGGGCCTGCAACTAATGAAAAACTGTTTTTT. This codes for CASSLSQQGPATNEKLFF.

V is TRBV2 and J is TRBJ1-1, with D possibly TRBD1 on 5 matching bases. V lost 6 bases to trimming and J lost 4 bases, with 15 bases between them. The CDR3 loop spans 14 amino acids. Germline loops: CDR1 SNHLY, CDR2 FYNNEI. CDR3 in amino acids: CASRGEAGSTEAFF. The CDR3 nucleotides are TGTGCCAGCAGGGGGGAAGCGGGGAGCACTGAAGCTTTCTTT.

The V gene is TRBV6-6, the J gene TRBJ1-1; a weak D match, TRBD1 (5 bases). CDR1 is MNHNY, CDR2 SVGAGI, per germline (reference sequence). There are 13 residues in the CDR3. Between the trimmed V and J ends, which lost 6 bases and 1 base, there was a span of 9 bases. The CDR3 sequence: CASRSTGNTEAFF. CDR3 nucleotides: TGTGCCAGCAGGTCAACAGGGAACACTGAAGCTTTCTTT.

The chain links TRBV19 to TRBJ1-1, with D perhaps TRBD1 (5 bases). The CDR3 runs to 14 residues. V lost 2 bases, J lost 8 bases, and 15 bases lay in between. Germline CDR1 and CDR2: LNHDA and SQIVND (reference sequence). The DNA of the CDR3 is TGTGCCAGTAGTATACCCGGGGGGTACAGCGAAGCTTTCTTT. This gives the protein CASSIPGGYSEAFF.

The chain recombines TRBV9 with TRBJ2-3; 9 positions match TRBD2. The CDR3 covers 15 residues. Looked up from germline, CDR1 is SGDLS and CDR2 is YYNGEE. V shed 0 bases and J 4 bases; nucleotides not matched to a gene: 3. The CDR3 protein is CASSVGAGGSDTQYF. The CDR3 DNA follows: TGTGCCAGCAGCGTAGGGGCGGGGGGGTCAGATACGCAGTATTTT.

V gene TRBV29-1 combines with J gene TRBJ2-2; TRBD1 is a possible D gene (6 bases). V gave up 7 bases and J gave up 2 bases, with 14 bases separating them. The CDR3 has 14 residues. CDR1 is SQVTM and CDR2 is ANQGSEA in the germline V gene. The CDR3, as DNA: TGCAGCGCGAAGCCGACAGGCAACACCGGGGAGCTGTTTTTT. Protein sequence: CSAKPTGNTGELFF.

The gene calls are TRBV19 and TRBJ1-4, with a weak D call TRBD1 (5 bases). Germline loops: CDR1 LNHDA, CDR2 SQIVND (reference sequence). The V end was cut by 2 bases, the J end by 13 bases, with 14 bases between. The CDR3 runs 13 residues. The CDR3 nucleotides are TGTGCCAGTAGTATAAAGGGGAGGCCGGGACTGTTTTTT. Translated: CASSIKGRPGLFF.

The gene calls are TRBV10-3 and TRBJ2-2, with TRBD2 identical over 11 bases. Per germline, CDR1 ENHRY and CDR2 SYGVKD. V trimming: 6 bases; J trimming: 1 base; junction bases outside the gene matches: 4. The CDR3 has 16 residues. The CDR3 region has the DNA TGTGCCATCAGCCAAGGGACTAGCGGGAACACCGGGGAGCTGTTTTTT. It translates to CAISQGTSGNTGELFF.

This sequence joins TRBV9 and TRBJ2-3; 14 bases agree with TRBD2. The CDR3 is 16 residues long. Germline CDR1 is SGDLS and CDR2 is YYNGEE. The V gene end was trimmed by 0 bases and the J gene end by 5 bases; junction bases not matched to a gene: 2. The CDR3 sequence is CASSVGTSGGQDTQYF. CDR3 sequence (DNA): TGTGCCAGCAGCGTAGGGACTAGCGGGGGGCAAGATACGCAGTATTTT. Looking up the rest from reference TRBV9 and TRBJ2-3 gives the full variable domain: DSGVTQTPKHLITATGQRVTLRCSPRSGDLSVYWYQQSLDQGLQFLIQYYNGEERAKGNILERFSAQQFPDLHSELNLSSLELGDSALYFCASSVGTSGGQDTQYFGPGTRLTVL.

This chain connects TRBV2 to TRBJ2-5, with 10 bases fitting TRBD1. Germline V gives CDR1 SNHLY, CDR2 FYNNEI. The J segment lost 5 bases and the V segment lost 4 bases, leaving 10 bases of the junction unmatched. The CDR3 is 16 residues long. CDR3 DNA: TGTGCCAGCAGTGGGCGACCGGGACAGGGGAGGGAGACCCAGTACTTC. It specifies CASSGRPGQGRETQYF.

This clone was detected once. The V call is TRBV5-6, the J call TRBJ2-5, with TRBD1 as a possible D gene (6 bases). CDR3 size: 14 residues. V shed 2 bases and J shed 1 base, with 9 bases lying between them. Germline values: CDR1 SGHDT, CDR2 YYEEEE. The CDR3 DNA is TGTGCCAGCAGCTTCATGGGGGCCCAAGAGACCCAGTACTTC. Its protein product is CASSFMGAQETQYF.

This clone was found once. The V call is TRBV6-5, the J call TRBJ1-2; possibly TRBD1 for D (5 bases). In germline, CDR1 is MNHEY, CDR2 SVGAGI. Trimming took off 2 bases at V and 7 bases at J, with 14 bases between the two ends. This CDR3 region has 14 residues. CDR3 nucleotides: TGTGCCAGCAGTTACACGCCGCAGGGTGGTGGCTACACCTTC. Translated, it gives CASSYTPQGGGYTF.